A single sample gave rise to the 14 T cell receptor beta chains below, sequenced in a study of lymphopenia after photon versus proton radiotherapy. The method was immunoSEQ multiplex PCR; TCRdb's version includes in-frame clones alone and lacks a portion of them. The sample consists of about 26,000 clones, around 90% of them appearing once. Sequenced material: peripheral blood, taken from a patient treated with photon-based radiotherapy. The receptors originated from a woman aged 45 to 65 with cholangiocarcinoma.

CDR3: CASSRGQGTYNEQFF. The CDR3 DNA is TGCGCCAGCAGCAGGGGACAGGGGACCTACAATGAGCAGTTCTTC. The chain carries TRBV4-1 and TRBJ2-1, with 10 bases identical to TRBD1. Germline CDR1 reads MGHRA; CDR2 reads YSYEKL. After removal of 5 bases from V and 2 bases from J, the junction contained 3 bases not matched to a gene. This CDR3 is 15 amino acids long.

The chain recombines TRBV10-3 with TRBJ1-2; D possibly corresponds to TRBD1 (6 bases). The germline gives CDR1 ENHRY, CDR2 SYGVKD. Trimming stripped 3 bases from V and 4 bases from J, with 12 bases between. This CDR3 is built from 14 residues. The CDR3 region is CAISDPGTTYGYTF. CDR3 bases: TGTGCCATCAGTGACCCCGGGACAACCTATGGCTACACCTTC.

The gene calls are TRBV7-2 and TRBJ1-1; no definite D call. Trimming removed 3 bases at V and 3 bases at J, with 8 bases between. The CDR3 sequence is 13 residues long. Germline V CDR1 and CDR2: SGHTA, FQGNSA. The CDR3 region has the DNA TGTGCCAGCAGCTTTGAGTTGGACACTGAAGCTTTCTTT. Its protein is CASSFELDTEAFF.

This clone was detected once. This chain joins TRBV11-2 and TRBJ1-1, with a possible D match to TRBD1 (5 bases). CDR3 length: 13 amino acids. Germline lookup yields CDR1 SGHAT and CDR2 FQNNGV. V was shortened by 5 bases and J by 7 bases, with 14 bases between the two germline ends. The CDR3 spells CASSIMGGNEAFF. CDR3 sequence (DNA): TGTGCCAGCAGCATCATGGGGGGGAATGAAGCTTTCTTT.

The chain joins TRBV15 to TRBJ1-5; D not resolved. CDR1 is LNHNV and CDR2 is YYDKDF in the germline V gene (reference sequence). Trimming removed 8 bases at V and 0 bases at J, with 11 bases between. This CDR3 spans 14 amino acids. CDR3 nucleotide sequence: TGTGCCACCTCCCGCATAGATAGCAATCAGCCCCAGCATTTT. As protein: CATSRIDSNQPQHF.

V usage is TRBV5-1 and J usage is TRBJ1-1; the D is unclear. Germline CDR1 and CDR2: SGHRS and YFSETQ. The V end was cut by 0 bases, the J end by 10 bases, with 10 bases between. This CDR3 is built from 12 residues. CDR3 in DNA: TGCGCCAGCAGCTTGGAAGGCAGGCTAGCTTTCTTT. Protein: CASSLEGRLAFF.

The V and J genes are TRBV6-5 and TRBJ2-1; TRBD1 aligns across 8 bases. This CDR3 region has 13 residues. Germline loops: CDR1 MNHEY, CDR2 SVGAGI. The J segment lost 9 bases and the V segment lost 6 bases, leaving 7 bases of the junction unmatched. CDR3 DNA: TGTGCCAGCAGAAGACAGGGGAATAGTGAGCAGTTCTTC. Translated, it gives CASRRQGNSEQFF.

There are a few counts of this clone. The V gene is TRBV25-1, the J gene TRBJ1-1; D not certain. Trimming took 5 bases from V and 4 from J, leaving 11 bases between them. Per germline, CDR1 MGHDK and CDR2 SYGVNS. The CDR3 has 13 amino acids. CDR3 in amino acids: CASSLGMSTEAFF. The CDR3 DNA reads TGTGCCAGCAGTCTCGGAATGAGCACTGAAGCTTTCTTT.

The chain has TRBV19 and TRBJ1-6; 7 bases match TRBD1. V lost 10 bases to trimming and J lost 7 bases; unmatched junction nucleotides: 7. Germline lookup yields CDR1 LNHDA and CDR2 SQIVND (reference sequence). The CDR3 sequence is 13 residues long. CDR3 amino acids: CATQQGTNSPLHF. The CDR3 bases are TGTGCCACACAACAGGGGACCAATTCACCCCTCCACTTT.

This chain uses TRBV6-1 with TRBJ1-6; TRBD1 agrees at 7 bases. This CDR3 comprises 14 residues. The germline gives CDR1 MNHNS, CDR2 SASEGT. J gave up 8 bases and V 5 bases, and 6 bases lay outside the gene matches. This CDR3 is CASSPRDSYSPLHF. In DNA, the CDR3 is TGTGCCAGCAGTCCGCGGGACAGTTATTCACCCCTCCACTTT.

V and J are TRBV11-2 and TRBJ1-2, with D possibly TRBD1 on 5 matching bases. V was pared by 3 bases and J by 4 bases, with 15 bases between. CDR1 is SGHAT and CDR2 is FQNNGV in the germline V gene. This CDR3 region has 15 residues. This CDR3 is CASSLHPGWGYGYTF. The CDR3 DNA is TGTGCCAGCAGCTTGCACCCAGGGTGGGGCTATGGCTACACCTTC. The full variable domain, its missing parts supplied by reference TRBV11-2 and TRBJ1-2, is EAGVAQSPRYKIIEKRQSVAFWCNPISGHATLYWYQQILGQGPKLLIQFQNNGVVDDSQLPKDRFSAERLKGVDSTLKIQPAKLEDSAVYLCASSLHPGWGYGYTFGSGTRLTVV.

This sequence joins TRBV6-1 and TRBJ1-1, with 7 bases aligning to TRBD1. The germline V gene has CDR1 MNHNS and CDR2 SASEGT. This CDR3 region has 13 residues. Unmatched junction bases numbered 5, after V lost 6 bases and J lost 4 bases. The CDR3 loop reads CASSVDRFTEAFF. The CDR3 DNA reads TGTGCCAGCAGCGTGGACAGGTTCACTGAAGCTTTCTTT.

The chain employs TRBV30 and TRBJ1-2; weak D call: TRBD1 (6 bases). The germline V gene encodes CDR1 GTSNPN and CDR2 SVGIG (reference sequence). Trimming removed 5 bases at V and 6 bases at J, with 16 bases between. The CDR3 has 13 amino acids. In nucleotides, the CDR3 is TGTGCCTGGGGCGACAGGCCGGACCATGGCTACACCTTC. As protein: CAWGDRPDHGYTF.

V is TRBV18 and J is TRBJ2-1; TRBD2 agrees at 7 bases. Germline CDR1 and CDR2: KGHSH and LQKENI. V shed 6 bases, J shed 2 bases, and the junction held 7 bases outside the gene matches. CDR3 length: 15 residues. CDR3 bases: TGTGCCAGCTCGGCTGAGAGCGGGGCCTACAATGAGCAGTTCTTC. This translates into CASSAESGAYNEQFF.